A single T cell receptor beta chain is shown here with its context. These data are taken from a study of blood T cell repertoires in COVID-19. Study summary: Samples came from the United States, Italy and Spain, spanning acute and convalescent COVID-19. The cDNA or gDNA used as material had been derived from T cells, B-cell-depleted T cells, or PBMCs.

The CDR3 runs to 13 residues. Germline V gene data show CDR1 as SGDLS and CDR2 as YYNGEE. V was cut by 0 bases and J by 2 bases, with 5 bases left in between. Methods used by the authors: Cell counts per sample came from amplifying reference gene primers. TCRdb keeps only in-frame clones here, not all; method: immunoSEQ multiplex PCR. V and J calls and clone size are copied from that table; D and trimming were computed from the DNA. The sample contains approximately 46,000 clones, 75% to 85% of which appear only once. The TCR sequence derives from a woman aged 60 to 75 with acute or convalescent COVID-19. The rearrangement joins TRBV9 to TRBJ2-5; possible D gene TRBD2, 5 bases. The source material was peripheral blood. The CDR3 DNA follows: TGTGCCAGCAGCGTAGGGACTCAAGAGACCCAGTACTTC. It specifies CASSVGTQETQYF.